This T cell receptor (beta chain) came from a study of shared clonotypes between healthy human individuals. Study-level points and caveats: Clonotypes shared by all four sorted-subset donors had higher generation probabilities than non-shared clonotypes. Roughly 5% of naive CD4 clonotypes were common to a few donors.

About this clone: The antigen is not known.

The CDR3 contains 18 residues. Germline values: CDR1 MGHRA, CDR2 YSYEKL. The ends lost 1 base at V and 7 bases at J; junction bases unmatched: 16. As handled by the study authors: As immunoSEQ supplied junction-only sequences (without quality scores), filtering differed. TCRdb keeps only in-frame clones here, not all; method: immunoSEQ multiplex PCR. The D gene and trimming were derived from the DNA, and the V and J assignments and clone size from that table. Of approximately 2,000,000 clones listed, about nine tenths are singletons. V is TRBV4-1 and J is TRBJ2-1; 7 bases are a match to TRBD2. The receptor's source is a man between 18 and 29 years old in good health. Some clones in this sample may be carry-over from other donors' samples. Sequences were obtained from naive CD4+ T cells from PBMCs. The subset was: CD45RA+ positively selected. CDR3 protein: CASSQGLIGGRHRNEQFF. The CDR3 DNA reads as TGCGCCAGCAGCCAAGGACTCATCGGCGGGAGACATAGGAATGAGCAGTTCTTC.